The clone carrying this T cell receptor (beta chain) was seen only a few times. Its cognate antigen is unknown. CDR3 length equals 14 residues. Per the germline V gene, CDR1 is SNHLY and CDR2 is FYNNEI. Trimming removed 4 bases at V and 3 bases at J, with 7 bases between. From fresh peripheral blood, about 10 ml in volume, the PBMCs were obtained. These data belong to a study of Graves' ophthalmopathy and Graves' hyperthyroidism. Overall study findings and caveats: The model predicted ophthalmopathy progression with more than 70% sensitivity and 72% to 85% specificity. Distinction of ophthalmopathy from stable hyperthyroidism by a 13-signature model reached 85% to 90% sensitivity and roughly 78% specificity. Among expanded thyroid clonotypes above 0.001 frequency, most also occurred in blood.

Amplification from RNA transcripts yielded the TCR beta CDR3 regions. In the first round, RT-PCR was carried out with HTBI primers, and a multiplex PCR formed the second round. TCRdb called the multiplex PCR reads again in MiXCR, with one record for every CDR3 protein. The data show 230,000 or so distinct CDR3 sequences, about 47% seen once. The origin of this receptor is an adult man with Graves' ophthalmopathy. This sequence joins TRBV2 and TRBJ1-6; no reliable D call. Sequencing was performed on peripheral blood. Here the CDR3 reads CASSVGSYNSPLHF. As DNA, the CDR3 is TGTGCCAGCAGTGTGGGCAGCTATAATTCACCCCTCCACTTT.